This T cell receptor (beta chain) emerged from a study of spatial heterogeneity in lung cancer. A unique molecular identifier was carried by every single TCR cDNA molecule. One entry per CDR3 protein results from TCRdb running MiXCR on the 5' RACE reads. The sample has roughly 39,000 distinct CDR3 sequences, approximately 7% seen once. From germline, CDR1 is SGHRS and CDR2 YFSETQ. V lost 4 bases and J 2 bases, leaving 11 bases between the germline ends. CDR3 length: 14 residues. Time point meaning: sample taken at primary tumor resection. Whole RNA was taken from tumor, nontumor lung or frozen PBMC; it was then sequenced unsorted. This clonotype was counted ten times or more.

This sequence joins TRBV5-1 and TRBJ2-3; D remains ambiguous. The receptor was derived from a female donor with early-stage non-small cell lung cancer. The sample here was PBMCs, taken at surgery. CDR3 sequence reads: CASSPANPTDTQYF. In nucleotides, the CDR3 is TGCGCCAGCAGCCCCGCTAATCCCACAGATACGCAGTATTTT.